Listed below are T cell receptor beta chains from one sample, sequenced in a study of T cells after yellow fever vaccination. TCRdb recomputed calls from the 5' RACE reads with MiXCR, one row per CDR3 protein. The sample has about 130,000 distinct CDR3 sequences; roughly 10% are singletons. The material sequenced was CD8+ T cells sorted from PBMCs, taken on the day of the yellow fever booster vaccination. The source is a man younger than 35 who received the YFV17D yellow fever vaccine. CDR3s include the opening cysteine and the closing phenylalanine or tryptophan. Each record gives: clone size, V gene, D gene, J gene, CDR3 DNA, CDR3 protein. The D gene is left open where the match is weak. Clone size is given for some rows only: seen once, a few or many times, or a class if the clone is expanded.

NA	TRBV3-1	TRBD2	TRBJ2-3	TGTGCCAGCAGCCAATGGACTAGCGGATACACAGATACGCAGTATTTT	CASSQWTSGYTDTQYF
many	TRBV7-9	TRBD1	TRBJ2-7	TGTGCCAGCAGCTTATACGGGACAGACGAGCAGTACTTC	CASSLYGTDEQYF
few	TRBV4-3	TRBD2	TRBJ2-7	TGCGCCAGCAGCCAAGCTGTAGCGGGGGGGCCGGACGAGCAGTACTTC	CASSQAVAGGPDEQYF
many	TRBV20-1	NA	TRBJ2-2	NA	CSAQEGVNRGAVFF
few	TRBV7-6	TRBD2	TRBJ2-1	TGTGCCAGCAGCTTAGCGGCTAGCGGGGGGACTTACAATGAGCAGTTCTTC	CASSLAASGGTYNEQFF
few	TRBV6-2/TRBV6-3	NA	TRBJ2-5	TGTGCCAGCAGGGCCAGCGGAGGGGGCCAACAAGAGACCCAGTACTTC	CASRASGGGQQETQYF
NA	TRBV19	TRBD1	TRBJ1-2	TGTGCCAGTAAAGGGACAGGGAACTATGGCTACACCTTC	CASKGTGNYGYTF
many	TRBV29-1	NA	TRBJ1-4	TGCAGCGTTGAAGATCACGACAGCGATAATGAAAAACTGTTTTTT	CSVEDHDSDNEKLFF
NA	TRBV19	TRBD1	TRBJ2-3	TGTGCCAGTAGGGGACAGGGGGCAGATACGCAGTATTTT	CASRGQGADTQYF
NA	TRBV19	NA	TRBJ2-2	TGTGCCAGCGAACAGGGAATGAGCACCGGGGAGCTGTTTTTT	CASEQGMSTGELFF
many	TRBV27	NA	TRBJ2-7	TGTGCCAGCAGTCCGGCCCTCCCCGCTGGGGAGCAGTACTTC	CASSPALPAGEQYF
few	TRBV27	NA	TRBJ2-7	TGTGCCAGCAGTTTCGGAAAAACCTACGAGCAGTACTTC	CASSFGKTYEQYF
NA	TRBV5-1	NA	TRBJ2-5	TGCGCCAGCAGCCTAGCCGTACAAGAGACCCAGTACTTC	CASSLAVQETQYF
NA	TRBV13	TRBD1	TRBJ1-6	TGTGCCAGCAGCTTGGACAGGGGAAATTCACCCCTCCACTTT	CASSLDRGNSPLHF
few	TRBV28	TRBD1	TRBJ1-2	TGTGCCAGCAGTACCCGGACAGGGATTGGCGGCTACACCTTC	CASSTRTGIGGYTF
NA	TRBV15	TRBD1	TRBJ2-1	TGTGCCACCAGCTTCCAGGACAGGGATAACAATGAGCAGTTCTTC	CATSFQDRDNNEQFF
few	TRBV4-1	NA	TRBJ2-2	TGCGCCAGCAGTAGTTGGGGGACCGGGGAGCTGTTTTTT	CASSSWGTGELFF
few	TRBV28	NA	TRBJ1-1	TGTGCCAGCAGTTTGGGGGGGGCCACTGAAGCTTTCTTT	CASSLGGATEAFF
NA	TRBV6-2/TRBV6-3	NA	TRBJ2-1	TGTGCCAGCAGTTACTCGAATAGACCCGGCGCGGAGCAGTTCTTC	CASSYSNRPGAEQFF
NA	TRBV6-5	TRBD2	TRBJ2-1	TGTGCCAGCAGTTACACTAGCGGGGGTGACAGCTACAATGAGCAGTTCTTC	CASSYTSGGDSYNEQFF
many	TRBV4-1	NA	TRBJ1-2	TGCGCCAGCAGCCAAGGCCCAGGTTATGGCTACACCTTC	CASSQGPGYGYTF
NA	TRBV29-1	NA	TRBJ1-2	TGCAGCGTTGAAGGTTATACACACAAAAGGGGTTATGGCTACACCTTC	CSVEGYTHKRGYGYTF
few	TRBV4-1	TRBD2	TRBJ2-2	TGCGCCAGCAGCCCCCGCGAGCGGGGGGCCGGGGAGCTGTTTTTT	CASSPRERGAGELFF
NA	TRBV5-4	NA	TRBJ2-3	TGTGCCAGCAGCTTGAACTGGCGAGCCACAGATACGCAGTATTTT	CASSLNWRATDTQYF
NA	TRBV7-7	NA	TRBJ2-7	TGTGCCAGCAGTAGGGATCAGGGCTCCGAGCAGTACTTC	CASSRDQGSEQYF
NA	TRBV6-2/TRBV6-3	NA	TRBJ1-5	TGTGCCAGCAGTTACGCCGATAGACAGCCCCAGCATTTT	CASSYADRQPQHF
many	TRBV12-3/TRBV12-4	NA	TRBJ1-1	TGTGCCAGCACCTTACCCGGACACACTGAAGCTTTCTTT	CASTLPGHTEAFF
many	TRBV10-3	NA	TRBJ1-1	TGTGCCATCAGTGAGTCGACGCCGGCTAAGGCTTTCTTT	CAISESTPAKAFF
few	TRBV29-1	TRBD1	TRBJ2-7	TGCAGCGTTGAAACAGGGGGCGCGTACGAGCAGTACTTC	CSVETGGAYEQYF
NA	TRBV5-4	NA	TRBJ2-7	TGTGCCAGCAGCTTCGGGGCTCGGACATCCTACGAGCAGTACTTC	CASSFGARTSYEQYF
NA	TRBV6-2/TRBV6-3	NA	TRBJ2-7	TGTGCCAGCAGAATTCGGGGACTGTTCTACGAGCAGTACTTC	CASRIRGLFYEQYF
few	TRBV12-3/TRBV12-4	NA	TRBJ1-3	TGTGCCAGCAGTCCGGGCGGAAACACCATATATTTT	CASSPGGNTIYF
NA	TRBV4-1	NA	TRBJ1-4	TGCGCCAGCAGCCACACCGGAGGAGTCCCGAATGAAAAACTGTTTTTT	CASSHTGGVPNEKLFF
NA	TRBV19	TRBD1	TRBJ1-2	TGTGCCAGTAGTCCCGGACAGGGAGGAAACTATGGCTACACCTTC	CASSPGQGGNYGYTF
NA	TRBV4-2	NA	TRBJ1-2	TGTGCCAGCAGCCAAGAGCCCGGGGCGAGCTATGGCTACACCTTC	CASSQEPGASYGYTF
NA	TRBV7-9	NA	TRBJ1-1	TGTGCCAGCAGCAGTTCAGGGGAACTGACTATACGGTTCTTT	CASSSSGELTIRFF
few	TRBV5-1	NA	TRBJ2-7	TGCGCCTCCCGGGAGGAATACAGGGGTTACGAGCAGTACTTC	CASREEYRGYEQYF
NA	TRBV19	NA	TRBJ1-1	TGTGCCAGTAGTGCGGGCGTGAACACTGAAGCTTTCTTT	CASSAGVNTEAFF
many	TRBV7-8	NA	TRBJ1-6	TGTGCCAGCAGCGTCCCCCTTCAGGAAAGCTCCTATAATTCACCCCTCCACTTT	CASSVPLQESSYNSPLHF
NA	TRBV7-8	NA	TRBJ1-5	TGTGCCAGCAGCTTGCGTCGATATAGCAATCAGCCCCAGCATTTT	CASSLRRYSNQPQHF